This TCR beta chain was captured by sequencing in a study of T cell responses to AZD1222 COVID-19 vaccine. Findings of the study overall: Only six people who got AZD1222 tested seropositive at baseline. Spike-spanning, vaccine-associated CD4 TCRs were dominant at 160-218 and 743-854.

Data came from immunoSEQ multiplex PCR; TCRdb stores just in-frame clones and leaves some out. The repertoire holds 100,000 or so clones, with about 88% as singletons. Details on this clone: Its specificity is not known.

Germline loops: CDR1 MNHNS, CDR2 SASEGT. V shed 2 bases and J shed 2 bases, with 9 bases lying between them. This CDR3 contains 14 residues. The chain combines TRBV6-1 with TRBJ2-5; D is unclear. The clonotype comes from an adult in good health. The sample was peripheral blood, taken on day 0 of AZD1222 vaccination. CDR3 coding DNA: TGTGCCAGCAGTGAATCTACTGCACAAGAGACCCAGTACTTC. Its translation: CASSESTAQETQYF.